These 21 T cell receptor beta chains originate from one sample sequenced in a study of T cell responses to AZD1222 COVID-19 vaccine. Sequencing was performed with immunoSEQ multiplex PCR; in TCRdb, only in-frame clones are kept and a portion is missing. This table holds around 140,000 clones, approximately 90% found once. The material sequenced was peripheral blood, taken on day 0 of AZD1222 vaccination. These receptors all come from an adult in good health.

Points on this clone: The junction differs from germline at one of its ends, possibly a read error. V gene TRBV6-5 combines with J gene TRBJ1-2; D is perhaps TRBD1 (6 bases). The germline V gene encodes CDR1 MNHEY and CDR2 SVGAGI. CDR3 length: 13 amino acids. The CDR3 DNA sequence: TGTGCCAGCAGTTCCGGGACACTCTATCGCTACACCTTC. It translates to CASSSGTLYRYTF.

The chain uses TRBV5-4 and TRBJ1-2; possibly TRBD1 for D (5 bases). Germline lookup yields CDR1 SGHNT and CDR2 YYREEE (reference sequence). The CDR3 extends over 14 amino acids. Trimming removed 3 bases from V and 7 bases from J, with 16 bases in between. This chain's CDR3 is CASSYISGTFGYTF. The CDR3 DNA reads as TGTGCCAGCAGCTACATATCAGGGACGTTTGGCTACACCTTC.

This rearrangement joins TRBV28 to TRBJ1-3; the D is unclear. V dropped 7 bases and J dropped 0 bases, with 13 bases sitting between them. CDR1 MDHEN and CDR2 SYDVKM come from the germline V gene. This CDR3 spans 15 amino acids. CDR3 DNA sequence: TGTGCCAGCAAAATCCCAGGTAGCTCTGGAAACACCATATATTTT. This gives the protein CASKIPGSSGNTIYF. The variable domain in full, completed from reference TRBV28 and TRBJ1-3, reads DVKVTQSSRYLVKRTGEKVFLECVQDMDHENMFWYRQDPGLGLRLIYFSYDVKMKEKGDIPEGYSVSREKKERFSLILESASTNQTSMYLCASKIPGSSGNTIYFGEGSWLTVV.

V and J are TRBV12-3 or TRBV12-4 and TRBJ1-2; tentatively, D is TRBD1 (5 bases). The CDR3 has 13 amino acids. V gave up 5 bases and J gave up 8 bases, with 15 bases separating them. The CDR3: CASSIVPGRGYTF. CDR3 sequence (DNA): TGTGCCAGCAGTATCGTACCGGGACGGGGCTACACCTTC.

This clone was seen only a few times. The chain has TRBV4-1 and TRBJ2-7, with D unclear. This CDR3 is 15 amino acids long. Germline-derived CDR1 and CDR2 are MGHRA and YSYEKL. V shed 4 bases and J shed 7 bases, with 20 bases lying between them. The CDR3 loop is CASSLLSGGLGEQYF. CDR3 DNA sequence: TGCGCCAGCAGCCTCCTTTCAGGTGGGCTCGGGGAGCAGTACTTC.

The chain joins TRBV30 to TRBJ1-4, with 10 bases aligning to TRBD1. The CDR3 covers 15 residues. Losses at the gene ends were 4 bases for V and 6 bases for J; bases not matched to a gene: 8. Per the germline V gene, CDR1 is GTSNPN and CDR2 is SVGIG (reference sequence). The CDR3 DNA follows: TGTGCCTGGATGGGGACAGGGGTCCTCTATGAAAAACTGTTTTTT. Protein product: CAWMGTGVLYEKLFF.

The genes are TRBV7-8 and TRBJ2-7; 7 nucleotides line up with TRBD1. The V gene's germline CDR1 is SGHVS and CDR2 FQNEAQ. The CDR3 totals 13 residues. V lost 5 bases to trimming and J lost 4 bases; unmatched junction nucleotides: 5. CDR3 sequence reads: CASSRDRKYEQYF. The CDR3 nucleotides are TGTGCCAGCAGCCGGGACAGAAAATACGAGCAGTACTTC.

This chain connects TRBV5-6 to TRBJ2-2; possibly TRBD1 or TRBD2 for D (6 bases each). The V and J ends lost 4 bases and 1 base respectively, with 14 bases between them. This CDR3 has 16 amino acids. Germline CDR1 reads SGHDT; CDR2 reads YYEEEE. CDR3 loop: CASSGRTDRNTGELFF. The CDR3 region has the DNA TGTGCCAGCAGCGGGAGGACAGATAGGAACACCGGGGAGCTGTTTTTT.

V usage is TRBV27 and J usage is TRBJ2-5; 10 bases align to TRBD2. The junction had 11 bases not matched to a gene; V was cut back by 8 bases and J by 5 bases. The germline CDR1 and CDR2 sequences are MNHEY and SMNVEV (reference sequence). The CDR3 is 15 amino acids. CDR3 DNA sequence: TGTGCCAGCCGCTCGGGGGTTAGCGGGAGGGAGACCCAGTACTTC. Translated, it gives CASRSGVSGRETQYF.

V and J are TRBV7-2 and TRBJ1-2; D might be TRBD1 (6 bases). This CDR3 has 14 amino acids. Germline CDR1 reads SGHTA; CDR2 reads FQGNSA. Trimming pared 5 bases from V and 8 bases from J, leaving 18 bases between. The CDR3: CASSLQGLYVGYTF. CDR3 coding DNA: TGTGCCAGCAGCCTACAGGGCCTATATGTGGGCTACACCTTC.

This rearrangement joins TRBV7-8 to TRBJ2-7; D remains ambiguous. Germline-derived CDR1 and CDR2 are SGHVS and FQNEAQ. V lost 1 base and J 6 bases, leaving 13 bases between the germline ends. The CDR3 is 14 amino acids. CDR3 sequence reads: CASSLEGLIGEQYF. The CDR3, as DNA: TGTGCCAGCAGCTTAGAGGGTCTGATAGGCGAGCAGTACTTC.

The chain combines TRBV7-9 with TRBJ2-5, with 8 positions matching TRBD1. V dropped 5 bases and J dropped 2; count of bases not matched to a gene: 7. The CDR3 is 15 amino acids. Germline CDR1 and CDR2: SEHNR and FQNEAQ (reference sequence). CDR3 DNA: TGTGCCAGCAGCCCAAAGACAGGGGAGCAAGAGACCCAGTACTTC. Encoded protein: CASSPKTGEQETQYF.

The chain uses TRBV5-1 and TRBJ2-5, with 8 bases aligning to TRBD2. The germline V gene has CDR1 SGHRS and CDR2 YFSETQ. Trimming removed 4 bases from V and 4 bases from J; junction bases left unmatched: 9. The length of the CDR3 is 15 residues. CDR3 sequence reads: CASSPGGTRRETQYF. CDR3 bases: TGCGCCAGCAGCCCTGGGGGGACTAGACGAGAGACCCAGTACTTC.

J is TRBJ2-1 and V is TRBV5-4, with D possibly called TRBD1 or TRBD2 (5 bases each). Trimming cost V 4 bases and J 4 bases, with 12 bases left between them. Germline loops: CDR1 SGHNT, CDR2 YYREEE (reference sequence). The CDR3 length is 14 residues. CDR3 amino acids: CASSPEGNYNEQFF. The DNA of the CDR3 is TGTGCCAGCAGCCCCGAGGGGAATTACAATGAGCAGTTCTTC.

The chain links TRBV10-3 to TRBJ2-5, with 12 bases fitting TRBD2. The CDR3 covers 15 residues. In germline, CDR1 is ENHRY, CDR2 SYGVKD. The ends lost 3 bases at V and 3 bases at J; junction bases unmatched: 2. The CDR3 nucleotides read TGTGCCATCAGTGACTGGACTAGCGGGGAAGAGACCCAGTACTTC. It translates to CAISDWTSGEETQYF.

The chain couples TRBV19 to TRBJ1-2; the D gene is possibly TRBD1 (5 bases). CDR1 and CDR2 (germline): LNHDA, SQIVND (reference sequence). Trimming stripped 7 bases from V and 4 bases from J, with 13 bases between. The CDR3 loop spans 13 amino acids. The CDR3 sequence: CASTIGGIYGYTF. The CDR3 coding sequence is TGTGCCAGTACCATCGGGGGGATCTATGGCTACACCTTC.

V usage is TRBV14 and J usage is TRBJ1-2; 7 bases align to TRBD1. V lost 0 bases to trimming and J lost 4 bases; unmatched junction nucleotides: 11. Per germline, CDR1 SGHDN and CDR2 FVKESK. The CDR3 length is 17 residues. This chain's CDR3 is CASSQDVRGRFGYGYTF. For the CDR3, the DNA is TGTGCCAGCAGCCAAGATGTGAGGGGGCGTTTCGGCTATGGCTACACCTTC.

The CDR3 DNA is TGTGCCAGCGCGGCAGGGGTAATGAACACTGAAGCTTTCTTT. Translated, it gives CASAAGVMNTEAFF. J is TRBJ1-1 and V is TRBV2, with D possibly TRBD1 on 6 matching bases. V was pared by 8 bases and J by 0 bases, with 13 bases between. The CDR3 is 14 amino acids. CDR1 and CDR2 from the germline V gene are SNHLY and FYNNEI.

Written as DNA, the CDR3 is TGTGCCAGCACCCCCAGTCGTTCACCCCTCCACTTT. This encodes CASTPSRSPLHF. The chain uses TRBV6-4 and TRBJ1-6; D is ambiguous. The CDR3 covers 12 residues. Germline V gene data show CDR1 as MRHNA and CDR2 as SNTAGT. V was shortened by 7 bases and J by 9 bases, with 10 bases between the two germline ends.

The rearrangement links TRBV6-2 or TRBV6-3 to TRBJ1-6; unclear D gene. The V gene's germline CDR1 is MNHEY and CDR2 SVGEGT. V was trimmed by 2 bases and J by 8 bases, leaving 4 bases between them. This CDR3 comprises 12 residues. The CDR3 DNA reads as TGTGCCAGCAGTTACGTGGATTCACCCCTCCACTTT. It yields the protein CASSYVDSPLHF.

This clone was seen a single time. The V call is TRBV5-1, the J call TRBJ1-1; 9 nucleotides agree with TRBD1. Germline lookup yields CDR1 SGHRS and CDR2 YFSETQ. CDR3 length: 14 amino acids. J gave up 4 bases and V 4 bases, and 5 bases lay outside the gene matches. The CDR3, as DNA: TGCGCCAGCAGCCAGACAGGGGGAAGCACTGAAGCTTTCTTT. Its translation is CASSQTGGSTEAFF.